The next 28 T cell receptor beta chains were all read from a single sample in a study of T-cell reconstitution after alpha-beta-depleted transplantation in children. Unique molecular identifiers were built into the TCRbeta library. TCRdb called the PCR reads again in MiXCR, with one record for every CDR3 protein. This table has approximately 240,000 distinct CDR3 sequences, roughly a tenth appearing once. The source material was PBMCs from the stem cell graft donor, sampled from the stem cell graft. The receptors stem from a human donor who donated a stem cell graft to a child with acute lymphoblastic leukemia.

This clonotype was seen repeatedly, ten times or more. The chain couples TRBV27 to TRBJ2-7; tentative D call: TRBD1 (6 bases). Germline V gene lookup returns CDR1 MNHEY and CDR2 SMNVEV (reference sequence). V was pared by 5 bases and J by 5 bases, with 19 bases between. This CDR3 spans 15 amino acids. CDR3 in DNA: TGTGCCAGCAGTCCACTAACAGGGTTCCCGGACGAGCAGTACTTC. This encodes CASSPLTGFPDEQYF.

In this sample, this clonotype turned up many times. The rearrangement uses TRBV29-1 and TRBJ2-1, with D possibly matching TRBD1 (5 bases). V lost 4 bases, J lost 7 bases, and 8 bases lay in between. The CDR3 consists of 11 residues. The germline V gene has CDR1 SQVTM and CDR2 ANQGSEA. The CDR3 protein is CSVGQLNEQFF. The CDR3 DNA follows: TGCAGCGTTGGACAGTTAAATGAGCAGTTCTTC.

The chain is built from TRBV3-1 and TRBJ1-3, with D perhaps matching TRBD1 (5 bases). The germline CDR1 and CDR2 sequences are LGHDT and YNNKEL (reference sequence). V lost 3 bases, J lost 7 bases, and 10 bases lay in between. This CDR3 comprises 13 residues. The CDR3 reads CASSHQGLNTIYF. The CDR3 DNA reads TGTGCCAGCAGCCATCAGGGCTTGAACACCATATATTTT.

Many counts were recorded for this clonotype. The rearrangement links TRBV27 to TRBJ1-1; the match to TRBD1 covers 7 bases. CDR3 length: 17 amino acids. Trimming took 3 bases from V and 0 from J; bases not matched to a gene: 10. CDR1 and CDR2 (germline): MNHEY, SMNVEV (reference sequence). The CDR3 nucleotides are TGTGCCAGCAGTTTCCTCGAGGGACAGAGGATGAACACTGAAGCTTTCTTT. This sequence encodes CASSFLEGQRMNTEAFF.

The sample holds many counts of this clonotype. J is TRBJ2-1 and V is TRBV6-1; a weak D match, TRBD2 (5 bases). V was cut by 5 bases and J by 3 bases, with 14 bases left in between. Per the germline V gene, CDR1 is MNHNS and CDR2 is SASEGT. CDR3 length: 15 residues. CDR3 nucleotides: TGTGCCAGCAGTATAAGTGGTGGGAGCTACAATGAGCAGTTCTTC. Protein sequence: CASSISGGSYNEQFF.

This clonotype came up many times. This chain connects TRBV5-1 to TRBJ1-1; D gene ambiguous. Per the germline V gene, CDR1 is SGHRS and CDR2 is YFSETQ. V gave up 4 bases and J gave up 7 bases, with 11 bases separating them. This CDR3 is built from 12 residues. The chain's CDR3 is CASSPPGIEAFF. The CDR3 bases are TGCGCCAGCAGCCCTCCGGGCATTGAAGCTTTCTTT.

This clonotype appeared many times. The chain recombines TRBV20-1 with TRBJ2-2; 10 bases fit TRBD1. The V gene end was trimmed by 3 bases and the J gene end by 6 bases; junction bases not matched to a gene: 10. Germline V gene data show CDR1 as DFQATT and CDR2 as SNEGSKA (reference sequence). CDR3 length equals 16 residues. The CDR3 here is CSASSGTGAIAGELFF. In DNA, the CDR3 is TGCAGTGCTAGTTCTGGGACAGGGGCTATCGCCGGGGAGCTGTTTTTT.

The chain has TRBV12-3 or TRBV12-4 and TRBJ2-7, with D possibly matching TRBD1 (5 bases). Trimming left V 2 bases short and J 3 bases short, with 11 bases between. CDR3 length: 14 residues. Written as DNA, the CDR3 is TGTGCCAGCAGTTTAAGACAGCTGAACTACGAGCAGTACTTC. Its protein is CASSLRQLNYEQYF.

This clonotype was seen only a few times. The V call is TRBV3-1, the J call TRBJ2-5, with D maybe TRBD2 (5 bases). Per germline, CDR1 LGHDT and CDR2 YNNKEL (reference sequence). Trimming left V 1 base short and J 0 bases short, with 9 bases between. This CDR3 is 15 amino acids long. CDR3 DNA sequence: TGTGCCAGCAGCCAAGGGGCAGCGGACCAAGAGACCCAGTACTTC. Protein: CASSQGAADQETQYF.

This clonotype was counted many times. This chain links TRBV27 with TRBJ1-2; D might be TRBD1 (6 bases). The CDR3 spans 14 residues. V dropped 5 bases and J dropped 3 bases, with 13 bases sitting between them. CDR1 and CDR2 (germline): MNHEY, SMNVEV (reference sequence). The CDR3 region is CASSKRTEYYGYTF. CDR3 DNA sequence: TGTGCCAGCAGTAAGCGGACAGAATACTATGGCTACACCTTC.

This clonotype was observed many times. This sequence joins TRBV10-3 and TRBJ1-2, with 8 bases fitting TRBD1. Trimming cost V 8 bases and J 5 bases; bases outside gene matches: 7. The CDR3 length is 13 residues. Germline V gives CDR1 ENHRY, CDR2 SYGVKD. In DNA form, the CDR3 reads TGTGCCATCTTACAGGGGGGCGATTATGGCTACACCTTC. Amino acid sequence: CAILQGGDYGYTF.

The sample holds many counts of this clonotype. The CDR3 protein is CASSLAALQDTEAFF. The CDR3 DNA is TGCGCCAGCAGCTTGGCCGCTCTCCAGGACACTGAAGCTTTCTTT. The chain recombines TRBV5-1 with TRBJ1-1; D gene uncertain. The CDR3 runs 15 residues. In germline, CDR1 is SGHRS, CDR2 YFSETQ. Trimming left V 0 bases short and J 3 bases short, with 12 bases between.

The gene calls are TRBV9 and TRBJ2-3, with 7 bases lining up with TRBD1. With 2 bases clipped from V and 1 base from J, the junction kept 7 bases outside the gene matches. CDR3 length: 16 amino acids. The germline V gene has CDR1 SGDLS and CDR2 YYNGEE. This chain's CDR3 is CASSVRGGGGTDTQYF. In DNA form, the CDR3 reads TGTGCCAGCAGCGTCAGAGGGGGCGGAGGCACAGATACGCAGTATTTT.

This clonotype was picked up many times. The chain employs TRBV24-1 and TRBJ2-1; 8 bases line up with TRBD1. CDR1 and CDR2 from the germline V gene are KGHDR and SFDVKD. The CDR3 has 15 amino acids. V lost 1 base, J lost 8 bases, and 6 bases stayed unmatched. The CDR3 DNA reads TGTGCCACCAGTGATTTTGACAGGGGCCACGATGAGCAGTTCTTC. Translating gives CATSDFDRGHDEQFF.

This clonotype has only a few counts. V and J are TRBV29-1 and TRBJ1-5, with D unresolved. CDR1 is SQVTM and CDR2 is ANQGSEA in the germline V gene. The CDR3 has 13 amino acids. Trimming took off 4 bases at V and 3 bases at J, with 10 bases between the two ends. CDR3 loop: CSVGESANQPQHF. As DNA, the CDR3 is TGCAGCGTTGGGGAAAGCGCCAATCAGCCCCAGCATTTT.

This clonotype has just a few counts. This sequence joins TRBV6-1 and TRBJ2-7; 10 bases map to TRBD1. The CDR3 runs 14 residues. Germline trimming cut 6 bases from V and 1 base from J; bases unmatched to any gene: 3. From germline, CDR1 is MNHNS and CDR2 SASEGT. CDR3 in DNA: TGTGCCAGCAGGAGACAGGGGGCGTCCTACGAGCAGTACTTC. Protein: CASRRQGASYEQYF.

This rearrangement joins TRBV27 to TRBJ2-2, with D perhaps assigned TRBD1 or TRBD2 (5 bases each). The CDR3 runs 15 residues. The V gene's germline CDR1 is MNHEY and CDR2 SMNVEV (reference sequence). V lost 3 bases to trimming and J lost 6 bases, with 14 bases between them. Here the CDR3 reads CASSLGDTGAGELFF. The CDR3 DNA sequence: TGTGCCAGCAGTTTGGGGGATACAGGAGCCGGGGAGCTGTTTTTT.

The J gene is TRBJ2-1, the V gene TRBV20-1; the D gene is possibly TRBD1 (6 bases). Trimming removed 0 bases at V and 4 bases at J, with 13 bases between. This CDR3 has 15 amino acids. The germline V gene encodes CDR1 DFQATT and CDR2 SNEGSKA (reference sequence). CDR3 sequence: CSAREEDRPYNEQFF. The CDR3 coding sequence is TGCAGTGCTAGAGAAGAAGACAGGCCTTACAATGAGCAGTTCTTC.

This rearrangement joins TRBV4-3 to TRBJ2-1, with 10 bases fitting TRBD2. The ends lost 0 bases at V and 5 bases at J; junction bases unmatched: 4. The CDR3 length is 16 residues. CDR1 is LGHNA and CDR2 is YSLEER in the germline V gene. DNA of the CDR3: TGCGCCAGCAGCCAAGATCAGAGCGGGGGGGACAATGAGCAGTTCTTC. It is translated as CASSQDQSGGDNEQFF.

The table lists this clonotype with many counts. The V gene is TRBV10-3, the J gene TRBJ1-2; D is perhaps TRBD1 (5 bases). The CDR3 is made up of 13 amino acids. Germline V CDR1 and CDR2: ENHRY, SYGVKD. The germline V and J ends were trimmed by 11 bases and 0 bases, with 13 bases remaining between them. DNA for the CDR3: TGTGCCTTAAGTGGGGCAGCTAACTATGGCTACACCTTC. It codes for CALSGAANYGYTF.

This clonotype was observed at least ten times. V and J are TRBV7-2 and TRBJ1-1, with a tentative D call TRBD1 (5 bases). Per germline, CDR1 SGHTA and CDR2 FQGNSA. The CDR3 has 13 amino acids. V lost 4 bases and J 7 bases, leaving 13 bases between the germline ends. Here the CDR3 reads CASSSGGRGEAFF. CDR3 in DNA: TGTGCCAGCAGCTCTGGGGGGAGGGGTGAAGCTTTCTTT.

There are many counts of this clonotype. This chain connects TRBV5-1 to TRBJ2-3; D is unresolved. Germline loops: CDR1 SGHRS, CDR2 YFSETQ. The CDR3 spans 15 residues. V gave up 7 bases and J gave up 0 bases, with 15 bases separating them. CDR3: CASVPLDSSTDTQYF. The CDR3 DNA sequence: TGCGCCAGCGTTCCCCTAGACTCTAGCACAGATACGCAGTATTTT.

This rearrangement joins TRBV12-3 or TRBV12-4 to TRBJ2-7; D is tentatively TRBD1 or TRBD2 (5 bases each). The length of the CDR3 is 15 residues. V was pared by 5 bases and J by 0 bases, with 14 bases between. The CDR3 nucleotides are TGTGCCAGCAGTCCCCCCGGGACCGTCTCCTACGAGCAGTACTTC. Its protein is CASSPPGTVSYEQYF.

This clonotype was observed at least ten times. The V gene is TRBV9, the J gene TRBJ1-1, with a possible D match to TRBD1 (6 bases). The CDR3 totals 14 residues. From germline, CDR1 is SGDLS and CDR2 YYNGEE. Trimming cost V 0 bases and J 5 bases, with 11 bases left between them. The CDR3 here is CASSVGRGRTEAFF. The CDR3 DNA is TGTGCCAGCAGCGTAGGCAGGGGAAGGACTGAAGCTTTCTTT.

This sequence joins TRBV12-3 or TRBV12-4 and TRBJ2-2, with TRBD1 matching 7 bases. The CDR3 is 14 residues long. The ends lost 3 bases at V and 7 bases at J; junction bases unmatched: 5. The DNA of the CDR3 is TGTGCCAGCAGTTTTGCTCGACAGGGCGGGGAGCTGTTTTTT. Amino acids: CASSFARQGGELFF.

This clonotype came up many times. The chain couples TRBV2 to TRBJ2-7; possibly TRBD2 for D (5 bases). CDR1 SNHLY and CDR2 FYNNEI come from the germline V gene. Trimming removed 6 bases at V and 3 bases at J, with 15 bases between. The CDR3 runs to 14 residues. The CDR3 here is CASSRTEILYEQYF. Written as DNA, the CDR3 is TGTGCCAGCAGCAGGACTGAGATACTCTACGAGCAGTACTTC.

V gene TRBV12-3 or TRBV12-4 combines with J gene TRBJ2-2, with no clear D. Trimming removed 6 bases at V and 1 base at J, with 9 bases between. This CDR3 is built from 14 residues. CDR3 in DNA: TGTGCCAGCAGCCTACAGCAGAACACCGGGGAGCTGTTTTTT. Amino acid sequence: CASSLQQNTGELFF.

This chain connects TRBV20-1 to TRBJ2-1; 15 positions match TRBD2. Germline V CDR1 and CDR2: DFQATT, SNEGSKA (reference sequence). With V trimmed by 5 bases and J by 9 bases, 5 bases remained unmatched. This CDR3 has 14 residues. CDR3 DNA: TGCAGTGCTTTAGGACTAGCGGGGGGGACTGAGCAGTTCTTC. Its protein product is CSALGLAGGTEQFF.